This T cell receptor (beta chain) was captured in a study of blood T cells in healthy people across ages. Germline CDR1 DFQATT, CDR2 SNEGSKA (reference sequence). The ends were cut back, 3 bases at V and 3 bases at J, with 16 bases in the middle. The CDR3 extends over 15 amino acids. The authors ran a second PCR of about 6 to 11 cycles using a sample-barcoded 5' primer and a J-beta primer mix. TCRdb called the 5' RACE reads again in MiXCR, with one record for every CDR3 protein. This table holds hundreds of thousands of distinct CDR3 sequences, approximately 60% found once. The chain links TRBV20-1 to TRBJ2-3; D assignment may be TRBD1 or TRBD2 (6 bases each). This sequence was found in a middle-aged man in good health. The material sequenced was blood. In DNA, the CDR3 is TGCAGTGCTAGGATATTCGTAGGGGGGACAGATACGCAGTATTTT. This sequence encodes CSARIFVGGTDTQYF.